This is a list of T cell receptor beta chains from one sample in a study of glioma-infiltrating T cells after dendritic cell vaccination. Sequencing used immunoSEQ multiplex PCR; TCRdb keeps in-frame clones, though not all of them. The sample carries approximately 67,000 clones, about 86% recorded once. This material consisted of blood, taken before dendritic cell vaccination. The receptors shown here come from a human donor with glioblastoma. Both conserved end residues are part of each CDR3. Fields, in order: clone size, D gene, CDR3 length, J gene, V gene, CDR3 DNA, CDR3 protein. The D gene is left open where the match is weak. A row's size may be missing; if present it is once, few, many or a size class.

clone_size: -; d_call: -; cdr3_length: 14; j_call: TRBJ2-7; v_call: TRBV10-3; cdr3_nt: TGTGCCATCAGTGAGAGGCGGAACACATACGAGCAGTACTTC; cdr3_aa: CAISERRNTYEQYF
clone_size: once; d_call: -; cdr3_length: 16; j_call: TRBJ1-1; v_call: TRBV6-6; cdr3_nt: TGTGCCAGCAGTTACTCGGTCGAGGGCGTGAACACTGAAGCTTTCTTT; cdr3_aa: CASSYSVEGVNTEAFF
clone_size: once; d_call: -; cdr3_length: 14; j_call: TRBJ1-2; v_call: TRBV7-3; cdr3_nt: TGTGCCAGCAGCTTAACGCCACAGGGCAATGGCTACACCTTC; cdr3_aa: CASSLTPQGNGYTF
clone_size: -; d_call: TRBD1; cdr3_length: 16; j_call: TRBJ2-1; v_call: TRBV14; cdr3_nt: TGTGCCAGCAGCGCCCGGACAGGGGTAACCTACAATGAGCAGTTCTTC; cdr3_aa: CASSARTGVTYNEQFF
clone_size: -; d_call: -; cdr3_length: 15; j_call: TRBJ1-5; v_call: TRBV4-2; cdr3_nt: TGTGCCAGCAGCCAGGCCAGCTCGGAGGTACAGCCCCAGCATTTT; cdr3_aa: CASSQASSEVQPQHF
clone_size: -; d_call: -; cdr3_length: 13; j_call: TRBJ2-7; v_call: TRBV6-1; cdr3_nt: TGTGCCAGCAGTGAAGGACAGACCTACGAGCAGTACTTC; cdr3_aa: CASSEGQTYEQYF
clone_size: -; d_call: -; cdr3_length: 11; j_call: TRBJ2-5; v_call: TRBV6-5; cdr3_nt: TGTGCCAGCAGACTCCAAGAGACCCAGTACTTC; cdr3_aa: CASRLQETQYF
clone_size: few; d_call: -; cdr3_length: 15; j_call: TRBJ2-7; v_call: TRBV5-1; cdr3_nt: TGCGCCAGCAGCTTGGAGCCTAGTTCATCCTACGAGCAGTACTTC; cdr3_aa: CASSLEPSSSYEQYF
clone_size: -; d_call: -; cdr3_length: 14; j_call: TRBJ1-1; v_call: TRBV19; cdr3_nt: TGTGCCAGTAGTGAGACAGCTACGAGGACTGAAGCTTTCTTT; cdr3_aa: CASSETATRTEAFF
clone_size: -; d_call: TRBD1; cdr3_length: 14; j_call: TRBJ1-2; v_call: TRBV9; cdr3_nt: TGTGCCAGCAGCGTGGAACAGGGGGACTATGGCTACACCTTC; cdr3_aa: CASSVEQGDYGYTF
clone_size: -; d_call: -; cdr3_length: 12; j_call: TRBJ1-2; v_call: TRBV5-8; cdr3_nt: TGTGCCAGCAGCGGCGGGACGGCCGGCTACACCTTC; cdr3_aa: CASSGGTAGYTF
clone_size: -; d_call: -; cdr3_length: 13; j_call: TRBJ1-4; v_call: TRBV10-3; cdr3_nt: TGTGCCACCGCCCGAGTAGCGAATGAAAAACTGTTTTTT; cdr3_aa: CATARVANEKLFF
clone_size: few; d_call: -; cdr3_length: 16; j_call: TRBJ2-7; v_call: TRBV15; cdr3_nt: TGTGCCACCAGCAGAGATCTTTCCCGTTCCTCCTACGAGCAGTACTTC; cdr3_aa: CATSRDLSRSSYEQYF
clone_size: -; d_call: -; cdr3_length: 13; j_call: TRBJ2-7; v_call: TRBV15; cdr3_nt: TGTGCCACCAGCCGGGGACAAGGAGACGAGCAGTACTTC; cdr3_aa: CATSRGQGDEQYF
clone_size: -; d_call: -; cdr3_length: 14; j_call: TRBJ1-5; v_call: TRBV19; cdr3_nt: TGTGCCAGTATCAGAACAGGGACGGTTCAGCCCCAGCATTTT; cdr3_aa: CASIRTGTVQPQHF
clone_size: few; d_call: -; cdr3_length: 15; j_call: TRBJ1-5; v_call: TRBV7-2; cdr3_nt: TGTGCCAGCAGCTTAGCGGGCACCAACAATCAGCCCCAGCATTTT; cdr3_aa: CASSLAGTNNQPQHF
clone_size: few; d_call: -; cdr3_length: 14; j_call: TRBJ1-1; v_call: TRBV6-5; cdr3_nt: TGTGCCAGCAGTTACTCGAACATGAACACTGAAGCTTTCTTT; cdr3_aa: CASSYSNMNTEAFF
clone_size: once; d_call: TRBD2; cdr3_length: 15; j_call: TRBJ2-1; v_call: TRBV7-9; cdr3_nt: TGTGCCAGCAGCCTACAAGCGGGGAGCTTGGGTGAGCAGTTCTTC; cdr3_aa: CASSLQAGSLGEQFF
clone_size: -; d_call: TRBD1; cdr3_length: 16; j_call: TRBJ1-6; v_call: TRBV27; cdr3_nt: TGTGCCAGCAGTCGCGACAGGGAAACCTATAATTCACCCCTCCACTTT; cdr3_aa: CASSRDRETYNSPLHF
clone_size: few; d_call: -; cdr3_length: 13; j_call: TRBJ1-1; v_call: TRBV2; cdr3_nt: TGTGCCAGCCGGGACAACATGAACACTGAAGCTTTCTTT; cdr3_aa: CASRDNMNTEAFF
clone_size: -; d_call: -; cdr3_length: 14; j_call: TRBJ2-3; v_call: TRBV6-6; cdr3_nt: TGTGCCAGCGCCGGAGGCGGTCTCACAGATACGCAGTATTTT; cdr3_aa: CASAGGGLTDTQYF
clone_size: few; d_call: -; cdr3_length: 15; j_call: TRBJ2-2; v_call: TRBV4-2; cdr3_nt: TGTGCCAGCAGCCAAGAGGCGCTAGCAACCGGGGAGCTGTTTTTT; cdr3_aa: CASSQEALATGELFF
clone_size: -; d_call: TRBD1; cdr3_length: 12; j_call: TRBJ1-2; v_call: TRBV2; cdr3_nt: TGTGCCAGGATAAGAGGGGGCGCTGGCTACACCTTC; cdr3_aa: CARIRGGAGYTF
clone_size: -; d_call: -; cdr3_length: 13; j_call: TRBJ2-7; v_call: TRBV10-3; cdr3_nt: TGTGCCATCAGTGAGTCGGGGACAAACGAGCAGTACTTC; cdr3_aa: CAISESGTNEQYF
clone_size: many; d_call: -; cdr3_length: 15; j_call: TRBJ2-3; v_call: TRBV6-1; cdr3_nt: TGTGCCAGCAGTAATCTCCCAACTAGCACAGATACGCAGTATTTT; cdr3_aa: CASSNLPTSTDTQYF
clone_size: -; d_call: -; cdr3_length: 14; j_call: TRBJ2-5; v_call: TRBV18; cdr3_nt: TGTGCCAGCTCAGACAGGACGACCCGGGAGACCCAGTACTTC; cdr3_aa: CASSDRTTRETQYF
clone_size: -; d_call: -; cdr3_length: 13; j_call: TRBJ2-7; v_call: TRBV7-9; cdr3_nt: TGTGCCAGCAGCTTAGACGTGACTTACGAGCAGTACTTC; cdr3_aa: CASSLDVTYEQYF
clone_size: -; d_call: -; cdr3_length: 16; j_call: TRBJ2-7; v_call: TRBV4-1; cdr3_nt: TGCGCCAGCAGCCCCGTAGGGGGAACAGGACTCTACGAGCAGTACTTC; cdr3_aa: CASSPVGGTGLYEQYF
clone_size: -; d_call: TRBD1; cdr3_length: 15; j_call: TRBJ2-2; v_call: TRBV5-1; cdr3_nt: TGCGCCAGCAGCTTGGGACAGGGGGCCACCGGGGAGCTGTTTTTT; cdr3_aa: CASSLGQGATGELFF
clone_size: -; d_call: -; cdr3_length: 13; j_call: TRBJ2-1; v_call: TRBV5-4; cdr3_nt: TGTGCCAGCAGCTTTTCGCAGTCAGGGTTACTTCTCTTC; cdr3_aa: CASSFSQSGLLLF
clone_size: -; d_call: -; cdr3_length: 16; j_call: TRBJ2-1; v_call: TRBV29-1; cdr3_nt: TGCAGCGTCCTTCCACCCGGGCAGGAGGCCAACAATGAGCAGTTCTTC; cdr3_aa: CSVLPPGQEANNEQFF
clone_size: -; d_call: -; cdr3_length: 12; j_call: TRBJ2-2; v_call: TRBV19; cdr3_nt: TGTGCCAGTAGTAACCCGAGCGGGGAGCTGTTTTTT; cdr3_aa: CASSNPSGELFF
clone_size: -; d_call: -; cdr3_length: 14; j_call: TRBJ2-7; v_call: TRBV28; cdr3_nt: TGTGCCAGCAGTTCACGACAGTTTTCCTACGAGCAGTACTTC; cdr3_aa: CASSSRQFSYEQYF
clone_size: -; d_call: TRBD1; cdr3_length: 15; j_call: TRBJ1-5; v_call: TRBV4-3; cdr3_nt: TGCGCCAGCAGCGCCGGGACAGGGCTGAATCAGCCCCAGCATTTT; cdr3_aa: CASSAGTGLNQPQHF
clone_size: few; d_call: -; cdr3_length: 19; j_call: TRBJ2-1; v_call: TRBV19; cdr3_nt: TGTGCCAGTAGTCCCCCAACCCTTCTCGGACATACCTCCTACAATGAGCAGTTCTTC; cdr3_aa: CASSPPTLLGHTSYNEQFF
clone_size: -; d_call: -; cdr3_length: 15; j_call: TRBJ2-1; v_call: TRBV6-5; cdr3_nt: TGTGCCAGCAGTCCTGTAGCGGAAACCTACAATGAGCAGTTCTTC; cdr3_aa: CASSPVAETYNEQFF
clone_size: -; d_call: -; cdr3_length: 11; j_call: TRBJ1-1; v_call: TRBV29-1; cdr3_nt: TGCAGCGTTGCGGAGGCAGTAGAAGCTTTCTTT; cdr3_aa: CSVAEAVEAFF
clone_size: once; d_call: TRBD2; cdr3_length: 20; j_call: TRBJ2-4; v_call: TRBV30; cdr3_nt: TGTGCCTGGAGTGTGGCGAGGACTAGCGGGGGGAAGGGGGCCAAAAACATTCAGTACTTC; cdr3_aa: CAWSVARTSGGKGAKNIQYF
clone_size: few; d_call: -; cdr3_length: 14; j_call: TRBJ1-1; v_call: TRBV5-1; cdr3_nt: TGCGCCAGCAGCTTCAGCGGGGGGGTCCCTGAAGCTTTCTTT; cdr3_aa: CASSFSGGVPEAFF
clone_size: -; d_call: -; cdr3_length: 14; j_call: TRBJ1-1; v_call: TRBV18; cdr3_nt: TGTGCCAGCTCCCCCGGCGGGAGGGACACTGAAGCTTTCTTT; cdr3_aa: CASSPGGRDTEAFF
clone_size: -; d_call: -; cdr3_length: 13; j_call: TRBJ1-1; v_call: TRBV7-3; cdr3_nt: TGTGCCAGCAGCTTAACGAGGGTCACTGAAGCTTTCTTT; cdr3_aa: CASSLTRVTEAFF
clone_size: -; d_call: TRBD1; cdr3_length: 15; j_call: TRBJ1-3; v_call: TRBV19; cdr3_nt: TGTGCCAGTGGATTACAGGGGATCGGAGAAAACACCATATATTTT; cdr3_aa: CASGLQGIGENTIYF
clone_size: -; d_call: TRBD1; cdr3_length: 14; j_call: TRBJ2-7; v_call: TRBV2; cdr3_nt: TGTGCCAGCAGTCCTGACAGGGGGGACTACGAGCAGTACTTC; cdr3_aa: CASSPDRGDYEQYF
clone_size: -; d_call: -; cdr3_length: 14; j_call: TRBJ2-5; v_call: TRBV19; cdr3_nt: TGTGCCAGTAGTATAAGCCGTGACCAAGAGACCCAGTACTTC; cdr3_aa: CASSISRDQETQYF
clone_size: -; d_call: TRBD2; cdr3_length: 16; j_call: TRBJ2-2; v_call: TRBV4-1; cdr3_nt: TGCGCCAGCAGCCATGACGGGGGGGCCCGCACCGGGGAGCTGTTTTTT; cdr3_aa: CASSHDGGARTGELFF
clone_size: -; d_call: TRBD1; cdr3_length: 13; j_call: TRBJ1-2; v_call: TRBV2; cdr3_nt: TGTGCCAGCAGTGGGGACAGGGAGAGTGGCTACACCTTC; cdr3_aa: CASSGDRESGYTF
clone_size: -; d_call: TRBD1; cdr3_length: 17; j_call: TRBJ2-1; v_call: TRBV7-8; cdr3_nt: TGTGCCAGCAGCTTAGAAACAGGGGAGAGATTACACAATGAGCAGTTCTTC; cdr3_aa: CASSLETGERLHNEQFF
clone_size: -; d_call: TRBD1; cdr3_length: 15; j_call: TRBJ2-1; v_call: TRBV4-1; cdr3_nt: TGCGCCAGCAGCCAAGCTAGACAGGGGTTGTATGAGCAGTTCTTC; cdr3_aa: CASSQARQGLYEQFF
clone_size: -; d_call: TRBD2; cdr3_length: 17; j_call: TRBJ2-2; v_call: TRBV4-2; cdr3_nt: TGTGCCAGCAGCCACCATAGCGGGGGGGAGGTCGCCGGGGAGCTGTTTTTT; cdr3_aa: CASSHHSGGEVAGELFF
clone_size: -; d_call: TRBD1; cdr3_length: 11; j_call: TRBJ1-2; v_call: TRBV19; cdr3_nt: TGTGCCGTAACAGGGGGTAAAGGCTACACCTTC; cdr3_aa: CAVTGGKGYTF
clone_size: few; d_call: -; cdr3_length: 17; j_call: TRBJ1-1; v_call: TRBV19; cdr3_nt: TGTGCCAGTAGTATAGGGGGGGGGCGCTTTATGAACACTGAAGCTTTCTTT; cdr3_aa: CASSIGGGRFMNTEAFF